The 5 T cell receptor beta chains listed next were all sequenced from one sample in a study of blood T cell repertoires in COVID-19. Clones were sequenced by immunoSEQ multiplex PCR, and TCRdb holds only the in-frame ones, with some missing. The sample shows under 400,000 clones, 86% of them seen only once. The sample consisted of PBMCs or T cells enriched from blood (not recorded which). The origin of the receptors is a woman between 35 and 50 years old with acute COVID-19.

The chain carries TRBV5-1 and TRBJ1-2, with 7 positions matching TRBD1. CDR3 length: 18 residues. V lost 4 bases, J lost 8 bases, and 23 bases stayed unmatched. Per the germline V gene, CDR1 is SGHRS and CDR2 is YFSETQ. The CDR3 loop is CASSPGRFDRDIYGGYTF. CDR3 DNA: TGCGCCAGCAGCCCGGGAAGATTTGACAGGGATATCTATGGCGGCTACACCTTC.

The chain employs TRBV5-1 and TRBJ1-2; TRBD1 agrees at 8 bases. CDR1 SGHRS and CDR2 YFSETQ come from the germline V gene. The CDR3 totals 14 residues. With V trimmed by 4 bases and J by 7 bases, 9 bases remained unmatched. CDR3 protein: CASSLQGVALGYTF. CDR3 in DNA: TGCGCCAGCAGCCTACAGGGGGTGGCCCTTGGCTACACCTTC.

The J gene is TRBJ2-2, the V gene TRBV5-1, with 10 bases fitting TRBD1. The CDR3 covers 17 residues. Unmatched junction bases numbered 7, after V lost 4 bases and J lost 1 base. Germline lookup yields CDR1 SGHRS and CDR2 YFSETQ. This CDR3 reads CASSTRQGAGNTGELFF. The CDR3 bases are TGCGCCAGCAGCACCCGACAGGGGGCGGGGAACACCGGGGAGCTGTTTTTT.

This clone was counted a few times. V and J are TRBV7-2 and TRBJ2-2, with D unclear. The CDR3 runs 15 residues. In germline, CDR1 is SGHTA, CDR2 FQGNSA. Trimming took 6 bases from V and 0 from J, leaving 11 bases between them. CDR3 loop: CASRSGPANTGELFF. The CDR3 DNA sequence: TGTGCCAGCAGGTCGGGTCCTGCGAACACCGGGGAGCTGTTTTTT. The full variable domain, with the rest looked up from reference TRBV7-2 and TRBJ2-2, is GAGVSQSPSNKVTEKGKDVELRCDPISGHTALYWYRQSLGQGLEFLIYFQGNSAPDKSGLPSDRFSAERTGGSVSTLTIQRTQQEDSAVYLCASRSGPANTGELFFGEGSRLTVL.

The CDR3 loop reads CASSPRTSVDTQYF. The CDR3 coding sequence is TGTGCCAGCAGCCCGAGGACTAGCGTAGATACGCAGTATTTT. The chain couples TRBV6-2 or TRBV6-3 to TRBJ2-3; 9 bases match TRBD2. CDR3 size: 14 residues. Germline CDR1 and CDR2: MNHEY and SVGEGT. J was trimmed by 5 bases and V by 6 bases; bases with no gene match: 6.